The sample holds one count of the clone carrying this TCR beta chain. Method: immunoSEQ multiplex PCR; TCRdb's copy keeps in-frame clones and lacks some. The sample comprises roughly 20,000 clones, just over 90% of which are singletons, and approximately 6.5% rests with the top ten. This sample stems from a study of lymphopenia after photon versus proton radiotherapy. The sequence came from a man in his 60s with pancreatic cancer. The sequences come from peripheral blood, collected from a patient treated with photon-based radiotherapy.

The DNA of the CDR3 is TGTGCCAGCAGCTTAGCCGGTACCTATGGCTACACCTTC. It translates to CASSLAGTYGYTF. V gene TRBV7-2 combines with J gene TRBJ1-2; the D is unclear. Germline CDR1 is SGHTA and CDR2 is FQGNSA. CDR3 size: 13 residues. V lost 0 bases, J lost 4 bases, and 6 bases lay in between.